The clone carrying this T cell receptor (beta chain) has ten or more counts. What it binds is unknown. This specimen comes from a study of T cell repertoires in cytomegalovirus infection. Overall study context: From public TCR beta signatures came an indication of both CMV infection and matching HLA type.

The CDR3 consists of 14 residues. Trimming shortened V by 4 bases and J by 3 bases, and 11 bases separated the two germline ends. CDR1 SGHTA and CDR2 FQGNSA come from the germline V gene. TCRdb re-analysed the reads in MiXCR, keeping a single row per CDR3 protein. The sample has some 940,000 distinct CDR3 sequences, 30% to 40% seen once. Source: cultured CD8+ T cells from PBMCs, taken from culture after CMV antigen stimulation. The gene calls are TRBV7-2 and TRBJ2-3; D call uncertain. The receptor's source is a human donor in good health (CMV status not recorded). Some clones in this sample may be carry-over from other donors' samples. This chain's CDR3 is CASSSYLETDTQYF. The CDR3 DNA reads as TGTGCCAGCAGCTCCTACCTGGAAACAGATACGCAGTATTTT.